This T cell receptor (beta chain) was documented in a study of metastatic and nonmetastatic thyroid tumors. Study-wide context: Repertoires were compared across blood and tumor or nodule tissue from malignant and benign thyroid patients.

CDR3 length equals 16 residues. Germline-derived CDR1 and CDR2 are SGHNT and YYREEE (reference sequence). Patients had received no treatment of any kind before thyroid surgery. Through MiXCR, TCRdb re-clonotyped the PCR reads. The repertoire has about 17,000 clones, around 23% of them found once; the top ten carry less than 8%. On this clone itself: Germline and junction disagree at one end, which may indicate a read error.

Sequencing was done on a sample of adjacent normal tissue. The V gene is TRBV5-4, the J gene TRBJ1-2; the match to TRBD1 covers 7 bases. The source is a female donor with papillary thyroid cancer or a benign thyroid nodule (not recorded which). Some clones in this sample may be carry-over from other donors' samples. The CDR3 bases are TGTGCCAGCAGCGTATATGGACAGGCCGTGGTCTATGTCTACACCTTC. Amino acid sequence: CASSVYGQAVVYVYTF.